This T cell receptor beta chain emerged from a study of response to subunit inactivated influenza vaccine (dated by TCRdb to the late 2010s). With respect to the entire study: Deep quantitative profiling of the T cell receptor repertoire was used in the study to follow responses to a trivalent subunit inactivated influenza vaccine. Broader findings and caveats from the paper: According to the authors, only a limited number of new T cells may be recruited by each seasonal influenza vaccination.

Trimmed from V: 1 base; trimmed from J: 0 bases; junction bases lacking a gene match: 3. The CDR3 holds 14 amino acids from the cysteine to the phenylalanine. Only CDR3 DNA is held: 42 bases, read in frame from base 1. Based on the germline V gene (reference sequence), the CDR1 and CDR2 sequences are DFQATT and SNEGSKA. Library preparation employed RT-PCR. Sequencing was carried out with an Illumina HiSeq 2500. TCRdb reran the public reads through fastp at Q25 and MiXCR, keeping productive beta chains. Duplicate CDR3 protein sequences are folded into a single record with the most common DNA and genes. Counted in this sample were a few hundred thousand distinct CDR3 sequences; 12% to 15% of them appeared once. Over 8.5% of the sample comes from the top ten. Comment on this clonotype: Its antigen is currently not known. No base quality values were provided; no much bigger clone lies one nucleotide off.

The sequence is built from TRBV20-1 and TRBJ2-7, with 7 middle bases fitting TRBD1. This sequence originates from a man between 50 and 59 years old who received an inactivated influenza vaccine. Donor details come from another sample of the same person, matched by shared clones. The specimen was PBMCs from blood, collected 11 to 12 days after vaccination. In nucleotide form, the sequence is TGCAGTGCTAGAGGATGGGACAGCTCCTACGAGCAGTACTTC. It translates as CSARGWDSSYEQYF.